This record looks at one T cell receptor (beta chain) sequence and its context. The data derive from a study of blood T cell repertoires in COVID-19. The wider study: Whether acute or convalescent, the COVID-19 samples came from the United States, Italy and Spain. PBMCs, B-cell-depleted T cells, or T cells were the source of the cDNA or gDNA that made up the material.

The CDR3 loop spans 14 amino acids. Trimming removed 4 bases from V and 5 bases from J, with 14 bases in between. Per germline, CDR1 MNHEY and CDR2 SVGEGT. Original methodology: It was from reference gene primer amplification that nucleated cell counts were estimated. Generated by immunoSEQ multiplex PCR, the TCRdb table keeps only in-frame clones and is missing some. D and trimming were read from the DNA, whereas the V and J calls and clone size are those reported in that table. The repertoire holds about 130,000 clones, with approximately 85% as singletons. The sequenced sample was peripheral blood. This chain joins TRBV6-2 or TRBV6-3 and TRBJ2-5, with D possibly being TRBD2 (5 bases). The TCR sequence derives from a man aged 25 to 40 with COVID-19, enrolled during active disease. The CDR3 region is CASSSGQRRETQYF. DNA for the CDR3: TGTGCCAGCAGTTCAGGCCAGCGGCGGGAGACCCAGTACTTC.